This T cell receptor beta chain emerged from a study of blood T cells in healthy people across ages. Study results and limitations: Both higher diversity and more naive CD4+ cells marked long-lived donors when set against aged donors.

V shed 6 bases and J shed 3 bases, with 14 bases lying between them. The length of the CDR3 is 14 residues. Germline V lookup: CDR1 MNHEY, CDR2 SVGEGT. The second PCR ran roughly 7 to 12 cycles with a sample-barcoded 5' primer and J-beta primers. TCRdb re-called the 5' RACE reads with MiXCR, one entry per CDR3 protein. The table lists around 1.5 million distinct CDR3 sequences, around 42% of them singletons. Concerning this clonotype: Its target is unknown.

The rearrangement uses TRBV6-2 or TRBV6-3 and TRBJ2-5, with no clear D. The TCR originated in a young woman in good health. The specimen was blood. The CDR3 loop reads CASSRDIQEETQYF. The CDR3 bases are TGTGCCAGCAGCCGCGATATCCAGGAAGAGACCCAGTACTTC.